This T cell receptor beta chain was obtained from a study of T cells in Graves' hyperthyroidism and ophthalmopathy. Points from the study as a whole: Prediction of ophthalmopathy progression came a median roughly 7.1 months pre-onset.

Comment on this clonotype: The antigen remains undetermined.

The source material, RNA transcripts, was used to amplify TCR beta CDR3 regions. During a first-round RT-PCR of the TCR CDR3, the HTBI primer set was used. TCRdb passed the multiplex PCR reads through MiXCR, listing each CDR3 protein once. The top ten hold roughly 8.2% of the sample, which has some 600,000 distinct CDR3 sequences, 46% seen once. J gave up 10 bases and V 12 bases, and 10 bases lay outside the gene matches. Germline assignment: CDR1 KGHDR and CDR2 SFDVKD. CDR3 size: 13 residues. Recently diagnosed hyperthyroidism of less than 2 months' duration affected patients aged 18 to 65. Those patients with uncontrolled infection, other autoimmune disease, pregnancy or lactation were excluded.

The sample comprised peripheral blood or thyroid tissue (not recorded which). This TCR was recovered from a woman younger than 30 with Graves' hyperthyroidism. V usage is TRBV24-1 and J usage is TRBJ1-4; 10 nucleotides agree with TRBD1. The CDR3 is CAPRPDRGRKLFF. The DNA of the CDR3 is TGTGCCCCCCGGCCTGACAGGGGGCGAAAACTGTTTTTT.